The 16 T cell receptor beta chains presented below share a single source sample, sequenced in a study of shared clonotypes between healthy human individuals. Using immunoSEQ multiplex PCR, the repertoire was profiled, and TCRdb retains in-frame clones only, with some absent. The sample consists of 980,000 or so clones, more than 75% of them appearing once. Input material: memory CD4+ T cells sorted from blood. Subset of the sample: CD45RA-negative fraction. The origin of the receptors is a man between 18 and 35 years old in good health.

For the CDR3, the DNA is TGTGCCAGCAGCGGGGGGCCCGTAGGAGTCGGAGGCTACACCTTC. Translating gives CASSGGPVGVGGYTF. The chain links TRBV5-6 to TRBJ1-2; TRBD1 might be the D (6 bases). Trimming removed 4 bases at V and 8 bases at J, with 21 bases between. CDR1 is SGHDT and CDR2 is YYEEEE in the germline V gene. The length of the CDR3 is 15 residues.

The rearrangement joins TRBV28 to TRBJ2-2, with D perhaps TRBD1 or TRBD2 (5 bases each). Germline V gene data show CDR1 as MDHEN and CDR2 as SYDVKM. This CDR3 comprises 14 residues. The V gene lost 5 bases and the J gene lost 4 bases, with 11 bases spanning the gap. Written as DNA, the CDR3 is TGTGCCAGCAGTACTAGTGGGGGCACCGGGGAGCTGTTTTTT. Encoded protein: CASSTSGGTGELFF.

The J gene is TRBJ1-1, the V gene TRBV7-2; D unclear. The CDR3 spans 19 residues. In germline, CDR1 is SGHTA, CDR2 FQGNSA. The V end was cut by 1 base, the J end by 1 base, with 22 bases between. The CDR3 DNA is TGTGCCAGCAGCTTAGAAGTAGGTGCAGAGCCTAAAACGAACACTGAAGCTTTCTTT. Protein sequence: CASSLEVGAEPKTNTEAFF.

This clone was detected many times. The chain couples TRBV9 to TRBJ2-3, with TRBD2 matching 10 bases. The V gene end was trimmed by 3 bases and the J gene end by 6 bases; junction bases not matched to a gene: 7. Per germline, CDR1 SGDLS and CDR2 YYNGEE. CDR3 length equals 15 residues. The CDR3 sequence is CASSGGLAAFDTQYF. CDR3 DNA sequence: TGTGCCAGCAGCGGTGGACTAGCGGCATTCGATACGCAGTATTTT.

The CDR3 region is CASSHLTGLGGYTF. In DNA form, the CDR3 reads TGCGCCAGCAGTCACCTCACAGGGCTCGGGGGCTACACCTTC. The chain has TRBV23-1 and TRBJ1-2, with D possibly being TRBD1 (6 bases). TRBV23-1 is assigned to the ORF class and has an uncertain function. V gave up 3 bases and J gave up 8 bases, with 16 bases separating them. CDR3 length: 14 amino acids.

V and J are TRBV7-6 and TRBJ2-3, with D possibly matching TRBD2 (7 bases). Germline-derived CDR1 and CDR2 are SGHVS and FNYEAQ. V lost 6 bases and J lost 0, with 13 bases in between. The CDR3 has 15 residues. The CDR3 loop is CASSGGASSTDTQYF. CDR3 sequence (DNA): TGTGCCAGCAGTGGGGGGGCCTCTAGCACAGATACGCAGTATTTT.

The J gene is TRBJ2-1, the V gene TRBV27; D gene unclear. Germline CDR1 MNHEY, CDR2 SMNVEV (reference sequence). V was shortened by 3 bases and J by 6 bases, with 15 bases between the two germline ends. The CDR3 is 15 residues long. The CDR3 nucleotides read TGTGCCAGCAGTTTCCAGGCACTTTCAGGCAATGAGCAGTTCTTC. This translates into CASSFQALSGNEQFF.

V and J are TRBV7-2 and TRBJ2-7; 10 positions agree with TRBD2. Germline V gene data show CDR1 as SGHTA and CDR2 as FQGNSA. The CDR3 totals 17 residues. V shed 0 bases and J 0 bases; nucleotides not matched to a gene: 5. CDR3 amino acids: CASSLAGLAGDSYEQYF. CDR3 in DNA: TGTGCCAGCAGCTTAGCCGGTCTAGCGGGGGACTCCTACGAGCAGTACTTC.

This clone has a handful of counts. The V and J genes are TRBV5-4 and TRBJ2-5; unclear D gene. Germline loops: CDR1 SGHNT, CDR2 YYREEE (reference sequence). Trimming shortened V by 3 bases and J by 4 bases, and 13 bases separated the two germline ends. There are 14 residues in the CDR3. CDR3 amino acids: CASSSGLDRETQYF. The CDR3 DNA is TGTGCCAGCAGCTCCGGATTAGATAGAGAGACCCAGTACTTC. Full variable domain (rest looked up from reference TRBV5-4 and TRBJ2-5): ETGVTQSPTHLIKTRGQQVTLRCSSQSGHNTVSWYQQALGQGPQFIFQYYREEENGRGNFPPRFSGLQFPNYSSELNVNALELDDSALYLCASSSGLDRETQYFGPGTRLLVL.

V usage is TRBV6-9 and J usage is TRBJ2-5; D is unclear. Germline V gives CDR1 MNHGY, CDR2 SVAAGI. The CDR3 contains 13 residues. V was trimmed by 9 bases and J by 1 base, leaving 12 bases between them. The CDR3 sequence is CASAFSSQETQYF. The CDR3 nucleotides read TGTGCCAGTGCCTTCTCGAGCCAAGAGACCCAGTACTTC.

V is TRBV5-1 and J is TRBJ2-4; D could derive from TRBD1 or TRBD2 (5 bases each). The CDR3 sequence is 14 residues long. Trimming took off 0 bases at V and 9 bases at J, with 13 bases between the two ends. CDR1 is SGHRS, CDR2 YFSETQ, per germline. The CDR3 loop is CASSLDGGGGIQYF. The CDR3 DNA reads TGCGCCAGCAGCTTGGATGGGGGTGGCGGCATTCAGTACTTC. Full variable domain (remainder filled in from reference TRBV5-1 and TRBJ2-4): KAGVTQTPRYLIKTRGQQVTLSCSPISGHRSVSWYQQTPGQGLQFLFEYFSETQRNKGNFPGRFSGRQFSNSRSEMNVSTLELGDSALYLCASSLDGGGGIQYFGAGTRLSVL.

CDR3 region: CASSTTGASDEQYF. The CDR3, as DNA: TGTGCCAGCAGTACGACAGGGGCTTCCGACGAGCAGTACTTC. The V and J genes are TRBV6-1 and TRBJ2-7; 8 positions match TRBD1. V lost 5 bases and J lost 5; bases outside the gene matches: 8. Germline lookup yields CDR1 MNHNS and CDR2 SASEGT. CDR3 length: 14 amino acids.

This clone showed up just a few times. The chain couples TRBV7-2 to TRBJ1-1; tentative D call: TRBD1 (5 bases). Trimming removed 4 bases at V and 1 base at J, with 7 bases between. The germline gives CDR1 SGHTA, CDR2 FQGNSA. This CDR3 is 13 amino acids long. CDR3: CASSYGANTEAFF. CDR3 DNA: TGTGCCAGCAGCTACGGGGCGAACACTGAAGCTTTCTTT.

The chain carries TRBV6-1 and TRBJ1-2; 7 bases agree with TRBD1. CDR3 length: 12 residues. V lost 7 bases, J lost 4 bases, and 3 bases stayed unmatched. CDR1 is MNHNS and CDR2 is SASEGT in the germline V gene. CDR3 in DNA: TGTGCCAGCAACAGGGGCTCCTATGGCTACACCTTC. Protein product: CASNRGSYGYTF.

The chain combines TRBV6-5 with TRBJ1-2, with 10 bases aligning to TRBD1. Trimming took 10 bases from V and 2 from J; bases not matched to a gene: 10. This CDR3 comprises 15 residues. Germline lookup yields CDR1 MNHEY and CDR2 SVGAGI. CDR3 in amino acids: CATRGTGAANYGYTF. The DNA for the CDR3 is TGTGCCACCCGAGGGACAGGGGCTGCGAACTATGGCTACACCTTC.

This clone was counted once. The chain combines TRBV7-2 with TRBJ1-2, with 11 bases matching TRBD1. There are 18 residues in the CDR3. Per germline, CDR1 SGHTA and CDR2 FQGNSA. V was clipped by 0 bases and J by 8 bases; unmatched bases: 14. Here the CDR3 reads CASSLAGTGTGGLRGYTF. The CDR3 DNA follows: TGTGCCAGCAGCTTAGCGGGCACCGGGACAGGGGGATTGCGGGGCTACACCTTC.